Below, 29 T cell receptor beta chains from the same sample are listed, as sequenced in a study of blood T cell repertoires in COVID-19. The repertoire was sequenced with immunoSEQ multiplex PCR; TCRdb's copy has only in-frame clones and lacks some. Here the sample spans 300,000 to 350,000 clones, around 90% being singletons. The sample was PBMCs or T cells enriched from blood (not recorded which). The receptors come from a woman under 30 with acute COVID-19.

CDR3 sequence (DNA): TGCGCCAGCAGCTTGGGGGACAGAAATTCACCCCTCCACTTT. Protein product: CASSLGDRNSPLHF. The chain combines TRBV5-1 with TRBJ1-6; 7 bases are shared with TRBD1. Germline CDR1 reads SGHRS; CDR2 reads YFSETQ. V lost 0 bases and J lost 7; bases outside the gene matches: 1. This CDR3 has 14 residues.

The chain uses TRBV20-1 and TRBJ2-2, with D possibly TRBD2 on 5 matching bases. With 3 bases removed from V and 5 bases from J, the gap between germline ends came to 10 bases. Looked up from germline, CDR1 is DFQATT and CDR2 is SNEGSKA (reference sequence). This CDR3 is built from 13 residues. This CDR3 reads CSASSGMTGELFF. The CDR3 region has the DNA TGCAGTGCTAGTTCGGGGATGACCGGGGAGCTGTTTTTT.

This chain connects TRBV19 to TRBJ2-5; perhaps TRBD1 as D (5 bases). The CDR3 is 16 residues long. Germline CDR1 reads LNHDA; CDR2 reads SQIVND (reference sequence). V was shortened by 5 bases and J by 3 bases, with 19 bases between the two germline ends. CDR3 bases: TGTGCCAGTAGTTCTACAGGAATGTTAGGAGAAGAGACCCAGTACTTC. Translation gives CASSSTGMLGEETQYF.

The chain employs TRBV7-3 and TRBJ2-3; 10 bases are shared with TRBD1. The CDR3 runs to 15 residues. The germline CDR1 and CDR2 sequences are SGHTA and FQGTGA. V lost 1 base and J lost 3; bases outside the gene matches: 1. The CDR3 bases are TGTGCCAGCAGCTTAATGGGACAGGGGACAGATACGCAGTATTTT. Translated, it gives CASSLMGQGTDTQYF.

This clone appeared once. The chain is built from TRBV28 and TRBJ1-2; D may be TRBD1 (6 bases). V was trimmed by 8 bases and J by 2 bases, leaving 12 bases between them. CDR1 and CDR2 from the germline V gene are MDHEN and SYDVKM. The CDR3 is 13 residues long. CDR3 loop: CASGEGQNYGYTF. DNA of the CDR3: TGTGCCAGCGGAGAAGGACAGAACTATGGCTACACCTTC.

CDR3 DNA sequence: TGTGCCAGCAGCCAGAGACAGGGGGCGCCGGGAGCTTTCTTT. The encoded protein is CASSQRQGAPGAFF. The rearrangement joins TRBV14 to TRBJ1-1; 10 bases match TRBD1. Germline V gene data show CDR1 as SGHDN and CDR2 as FVKESK. V lost 3 bases and J lost 10; bases outside the gene matches: 8. The CDR3 covers 14 residues.

In DNA, the CDR3 is TGCGCCAGCAGACTAGCGGGTAACACAGATACGCAGTATTTT. Its protein product is CASRLAGNTDTQYF. This chain uses TRBV10-2 with TRBJ2-3, with 9 bases fitting TRBD2. The CDR3 has 14 residues. The ends lost 6 bases at V and 2 bases at J; junction bases unmatched: 3. Germline V gene data show CDR1 as WSHSY and CDR2 as SAAADI.

The chain links TRBV12-3 or TRBV12-4 to TRBJ1-2; TRBD1 matches 7 bases. J gave up 4 bases and V 5 bases, and 4 bases lay outside the gene matches. CDR3 length: 13 residues. The CDR3 protein is CASSRRTGYGYTF. CDR3 in DNA: TGTGCCAGCAGTCGCAGGACAGGCTATGGCTACACCTTC.

This clone came up once. The rearrangement uses TRBV21-1 and TRBJ2-5; the tabulated D call, TRBD2, remains unverified against the DNA. TRBV21-1 counts as a pseudogene. The CDR3 consists of 17 residues. CDR3 coding DNA: TGTGCCAGCAGCCAAAGGCGGCGGGAGGGCGTACAAGAGACCCAGTACTTC. Its protein product is CASSQRRREGVQETQYF.

This clone has a count of ten or more. The CDR3 here is CASSYQGLEAFF. The CDR3 coding sequence is TGTGCCAGCAGTTACCAGGGTCTCGAAGCTTTCTTT. The rearrangement joins TRBV6-5 to TRBJ1-1; a weak D match, TRBD1 (5 bases). V lost 2 bases and J lost 8, with 9 bases in between. This CDR3 has 12 amino acids. Germline assignment: CDR1 MNHEY and CDR2 SVGAGI.

The chain carries TRBV27 and TRBJ1-5, with TRBD1 as a possible D gene (6 bases). V lost 3 bases and J 2 bases, leaving 14 bases between the germline ends. CDR1 and CDR2 (germline): MNHEY, SMNVEV (reference sequence). This CDR3 spans 16 amino acids. The CDR3 DNA is TGTGCCAGCAGTTTTCTCCGGGACATAGGCAATCAGCCCCAGCATTTT. Its translation is CASSFLRDIGNQPQHF.

The rearrangement uses TRBV7-3 and TRBJ2-1; tentative D call: TRBD1 (6 bases). This CDR3 spans 13 amino acids. Per germline, CDR1 SGHTA and CDR2 FQGTGA. Deletions cut 3 bases from V and 10 bases from J, with 13 bases between. CDR3 sequence: CASSLQGNREQFF. CDR3 in DNA: TGTGCCAGCAGCTTGCAGGGGAATCGGGAGCAGTTCTTC.

The rearrangement uses TRBV6-2 or TRBV6-3 and TRBJ2-7; TRBD1 agrees at 7 bases. Losses at the gene ends were 6 bases for V and 1 base for J; bases not matched to a gene: 6. Per germline, CDR1 MNHEY and CDR2 SVGEGT. The CDR3 runs to 14 residues. The CDR3 protein is CASSSDRRSYEQYF. The CDR3 DNA is TGTGCCAGCAGCTCGGACAGGCGGTCCTACGAGCAGTACTTC.

This chain links TRBV28 with TRBJ2-4; tentative D call: TRBD2 (6 bases). This CDR3 has 15 residues. Germline V gene sequence: CDR1 MDHEN, CDR2 SYDVKM. V gave up 5 bases and J gave up 0 bases, with 11 bases separating them. Here the CDR3 reads CASSPPGVAKNIQYF. The CDR3 DNA is TGTGCCAGCAGTCCACCGGGGGTAGCCAAAAACATTCAGTACTTC.

The chain is built from TRBV19 and TRBJ1-1; 9 nucleotides line up with TRBD1. CDR1 and CDR2 (germline): LNHDA, SQIVND (reference sequence). The CDR3 sequence is 14 residues long. V was clipped by 4 bases and J by 4 bases; unmatched bases: 4. In nucleotides, the CDR3 is TGTGCCAGTAGTACAACAGGGGGCCCCACTGAAGCTTTCTTT. It codes for CASSTTGGPTEAFF.

The V and J genes are TRBV11-1 and TRBJ2-7; maybe TRBD2 (6 bases). CDR1 is SGHAT and CDR2 is FQDESV in the germline V gene (reference sequence). CDR3 length equals 16 residues. Trimming left V 2 bases short and J 4 bases short, with 18 bases between. As DNA, the CDR3 is TGTGCCAGCAGCTTAAAGGTTTGGGAGAGCGGGTACGAGCAGTACTTC. The encoded protein is CASSLKVWESGYEQYF.

The chain is built from TRBV11-2 and TRBJ1-5; D remains unclear. V was clipped by 0 bases and J by 7 bases, with 13 bases between them. This CDR3 has 15 residues. Germline V gives CDR1 SGHAT, CDR2 FQNNGV. The DNA of the CDR3 is TGTGCCAGCAGCTTAGATCTAACGGGGTACCAGCCCCAGCATTTT. It translates to CASSLDLTGYQPQHF.

DNA for the CDR3: TGTGCCACCAGCAGAGGTCTCGTGGGGGGGCAGGTAGACACTGAAGCTTTCTTT. Protein product: CATSRGLVGGQVDTEAFF. This chain links TRBV15 with TRBJ1-1; a possible D gene is TRBD1 (6 bases). Germline CDR1 and CDR2: LNHNV and YYDKDF (reference sequence). The CDR3 runs 18 residues. With 1 base removed from V and 3 bases from J, the gap between germline ends came to 21 bases.

The gene calls are TRBV10-3 and TRBJ2-1; D may be TRBD2 (6 bases). CDR1 and CDR2 (germline): ENHRY, SYGVKD. This CDR3 contains 13 residues. V was cut by 2 bases and J by 5 bases, with 7 bases left in between. CDR3 sequence reads: CAISEGRNNEQFF. DNA for the CDR3: TGTGCCATCAGTGAGGGGAGGAACAATGAGCAGTTCTTC.

J is TRBJ1-4 and V is TRBV11-3; D gene uncertain. The CDR3 runs 16 residues. CDR1 is SGHNT and CDR2 is YENEEA in the germline V gene. V lost 4 bases, J lost 7 bases, and 19 bases lay in between. The CDR3 nucleotides are TGTGCCAGCAGCTCCACCCGACAAAGGCTGGGTGAAAAACTGTTTTTT. It translates to CASSSTRQRLGEKLFF.

This clone was observed a single time. The rearrangement uses TRBV19 and TRBJ2-1; 10 bases fit TRBD1. CDR1 and CDR2 (germline): LNHDA, SQIVND (reference sequence). V shed 8 bases and J 4 bases; nucleotides not matched to a gene: 5. The length of the CDR3 is 14 residues. CDR3 nucleotides: TGTGCCAGTCGCGACAGGGGGCGTTACAATGAGCAGTTCTTC. Translation gives CASRDRGRYNEQFF.

This chain connects TRBV19 to TRBJ2-5, with 7 bases aligning to TRBD1. The germline V gene encodes CDR1 LNHDA and CDR2 SQIVND (reference sequence). V shed 7 bases and J 5 bases; nucleotides not matched to a gene: 7. The CDR3 consists of 13 residues. The CDR3 region is CASKDREPETQYF. The CDR3 DNA reads as TGTGCCAGTAAAGACAGGGAGCCGGAGACCCAGTACTTC. The full variable domain, with the rest looked up from reference TRBV19 and TRBJ2-5, is DGGITQSPKYLFRKEGQNVTLSCEQNLNHDAMYWYRQDPGQGLRLIYYSQIVNDFQKGDIAEGYSVSREKKESFPLTVTSAQKNPTAFYLCASKDREPETQYFGPGTRLLVL.

The rearrangement links TRBV24-1 to TRBJ1-6; TRBD1 agrees at 8 bases. The CDR3 runs 13 residues. With 4 bases clipped from V and 10 bases from J, the junction kept 2 bases outside the gene matches. In germline, CDR1 is KGHDR, CDR2 SFDVKD. The CDR3 spells CATSEDRGSPLHF. The CDR3 DNA is TGTGCCACCAGTGAAGACAGGGGCTCACCCCTCCACTTT.

The chain carries TRBV5-1 and TRBJ1-3; 7 nucleotides agree with TRBD1. Germline CDR1 reads SGHRS; CDR2 reads YFSETQ. The CDR3 sequence is 15 residues long. V lost 4 bases, J lost 1 base, and 5 bases stayed unmatched. This chain's CDR3 is CASSDLTGSGNTIYF. The CDR3 nucleotides are TGCGCCAGCAGCGATCTGACAGGGTCTGGAAACACCATATATTTT.

CDR3 sequence: CASSPTGAGGYTF. The CDR3 region has the DNA TGCGCCAGCAGTCCGACAGGGGCAGGCGGCTACACCTTC. The chain joins TRBV5-1 to TRBJ1-2; 8 bases agree with TRBD1. Trimming at V came to 5 bases and at J to 8 bases, leaving 8 bases not matched to a gene. The CDR3 contains 13 residues. Germline V gene lookup returns CDR1 SGHRS and CDR2 YFSETQ.

The chain is built from TRBV7-3 and TRBJ2-1; 14 bases are shared with TRBD2. The CDR3 has 16 amino acids. Germline values: CDR1 SGHTA, CDR2 FQGTGA. V lost 5 bases, J lost 10 bases, and 10 bases stayed unmatched. The CDR3 protein is CASSLNGLAGGEEQFF. CDR3 nucleotide sequence: TGTGCCAGCAGCCTAAATGGACTAGCGGGAGGTGAGGAGCAGTTCTTC.

This chain uses TRBV30 with TRBJ2-3; 7 bases map to TRBD1. The CDR3 extends over 15 amino acids. The trim removed 4 bases at V and 1 base at J, leaving 8 bases unmatched. Germline V gives CDR1 GTSNPN, CDR2 SVGIG (reference sequence). CDR3 sequence reads: CAWTPRGQGTDTQYF. The CDR3 DNA sequence: TGTGCCTGGACCCCAAGGGGGCAGGGCACAGATACGCAGTATTTT.

The chain has TRBV15 and TRBJ1-2; 10 bases match TRBD1. V shed 1 base, J shed 7 bases, and the junction held 9 bases outside the gene matches. Germline lookup yields CDR1 LNHNV and CDR2 YYDKDF (reference sequence). The CDR3 runs 16 residues. CDR3 sequence reads: CATSRGQGAASGGYTF. The CDR3 DNA follows: TGTGCCACCAGCAGAGGACAGGGGGCGGCTTCGGGTGGCTACACCTTC.

This clone is a singleton in its sample. This CDR3 is CASTPEGLQPQHF. The CDR3 DNA sequence: TGTGCCAGTACTCCTGAGGGTTTACAGCCCCAGCATTTT. J is TRBJ1-5 and V is TRBV19; D uncertain. Looked up from germline, CDR1 is LNHDA and CDR2 is SQIVND (reference sequence). The CDR3 sequence is 13 residues long. V dropped 7 bases and J dropped 7 bases, with 14 bases sitting between them.